This TCR beta chain was observed in a study of cytomegalovirus exposure and HLA in healthy donors (dated by TCRdb to about 2017). About the investigation overall: The roughly 670 repertoires of the first cohort and the roughly 110 validation repertoires were produced on the same platform, according to a later analysis. The study was designed to test whether signatures of past pathogen exposure could be identified by cataloging public T cell receptors. Besides the first cohort of 666 subjects, a separate validation cohort made up of roughly 120 different subjects was used. To predict cytomegalovirus infection status, the study brought together high-throughput TCR immunosequencing, statistical association of individual TCRs with disease status, and machine learning.

The donors belonged to the validation cohort of over a hundred subjects, which was separate from the roughly 700-subject first cohort. The study at large found these results: Cytomegalovirus status was reported to be diagnosed by the classifier with high specificity and sensitivity in both the original and validation cohorts. Across donors, most TCR sequences were observed very rarely, whereas some public TCRs were present in many individuals. A few of the identified cytomegalovirus-associated TCR beta chains were confirmed in vitro to be specific for cytomegalovirus antigens. In the study, 150 to 200 TCR beta chains were listed as associated with cytomegalovirus. The validation cohort had no HLA typing available for a later analysis, so co-occurrence within that cohort was assessed over all 130 or so repertoires. According to the authors, the approach could potentially be generalized to other disease states and immunological phenotypes. Subsequent analysis determined that TCRs grouped into clusters in the first cohort also showed a tendency toward co-occurrence across the 120 validation repertoires, and about 94% of cluster scores exceeded 0.

For this chain, trimming is 0 bases at the V end and 6 bases at the J end, and the number of junction bases without a gene match is 9. The CDR3 covers 17 residues, taking in both the cysteine and the phenylalanine. The DNA shown is the 51-base CDR3, in frame from base 1. According to the germline V gene, CDR1 reads SGHRS and CDR2 reads YFSETQ. Receptor libraries were prepared by the immunoSEQ multiplex PCR assay. Processing in the source paper ran as follows. To diagnose cytomegalovirus status from the catalog of TCR beta chain sequences, a statistical classification framework was built. Held by TCRdb, this immuneACCESS table contains in-frame sequences only and omits some clones. Under half of the omission traces to an unresolved V gene where checked; the cause of the rest is unknown. The V and J calls and clone size come from that table; D and trimming were worked out from the DNA. Here the sample has 150,000 to 250,000 clones; around 84% occur a single time. 10% to 15% of the sample lies in the top ten.

Details on this clone: Its antigen is still unknown. No base qualities exist here, and no much larger clone lies one base off it.

The sequenced sample consisted of PBMCs. This sequence originates from a woman in her 30s in good health and CMV-seropositive. This receptor chain uses TRBV5-1 and TRBJ2-2; 9 bases in the middle match TRBD2. The CDR3 reads as follows: CASSLEGVSGSSGELFF. At the DNA level, the sequence is TGCGCCAGCAGCTTGGAGGGGGTTAGCGGGAGTTCCGGGGAGCTGTTTTTT.